This TCR beta chain stems from a study of glioma-infiltrating T cells. Study-level information: Glioblastomas were WHO grade IV, sampled at first diagnosis; low-grade were grade II.

The iRepertoire nested amplicon-rescue multiplex PCR amplified TCR alpha and beta CDR3s from RNA. In TCRdb, the multiplex PCR reads were re-called with MiXCR into one record per CDR3 protein. The data contain more than 350,000 distinct CDR3 sequences, about 40% of them singletons. Of note for this clonotype: As yet, its antigen is unknown.

Findings and caveats of the study: Signature shared blood CDR3 motifs were enriched in low-divergence and depleted in high-divergence patients.

The sample taken for sequencing was glioma tissue, nonneoplastic brain tissue, or PBMCs (not recorded which). The sequence was obtained from a human donor with low-grade glioma or glioblastoma, undergoing nonglioma brain surgery, or in good health (not recorded which).

The CDR3 here is CASSLLRRGAGTEAFF. CDR3 sequence (DNA): TGTGCCAGCAGTTTATTAAGAAGGGGCGCGGGAACTGAAGCTTTCTTT. V is TRBV28 and J is TRBJ1-1, with D perhaps TRBD1 (5 bases). This CDR3 has 16 residues. Per the germline V gene, CDR1 is MDHEN and CDR2 is SYDVKM. Trimming removed 1 base from V and 5 bases from J, with 17 bases in between. Filled out from reference TRBV28 and TRBJ1-1, the complete variable domain reads DVKVTQSSRYLVKRTGEKVFLECVQDMDHENMFWYRQDPGLGLRLIYFSYDVKMKEKGDIPEGYSVSREKKERFSLILESASTNQTSMYLCASSLLRRGAGTEAFFGQGTRLTVV.